This TCR beta chain was recovered during a study of response to subunit inactivated influenza vaccine (dated by TCRdb to 2017 to 2018). As for the study more broadly: To follow how T cells responded to a trivalent subunit inactivated influenza vaccine, the researchers relied on deep quantitative profiling of the T cell receptor repertoire.

To note about this clonotype: Its antigen is currently not known. The input lacks base qualities; no much larger clone sits a single base away.

Library preparation employed RT-PCR. The sequencing machine was an Illumina HiSeq 2500. In TCRdb, the public reads were trimmed at Q25 with fastp and aligned with MiXCR, with productive beta chains retained. Rows with a matching CDR3 protein are joined into one entry that keeps the most common DNA and genes. In this sample the table shows 500,000 to 600,000 distinct CDR3 sequences, less than 15% of which occur a single time. The ten largest clones add up to 11% of the sample. CDR1 and CDR2 are drawn from the germline V gene (reference sequence): DFQATT, SNEGSKA. For this chain, trimming is 1 base at the V end and 3 bases at the J end, and the number of junction bases without a gene match is 6. CDR3 length: 16 amino acids, cysteine to phenylalanine. CDR3 DNA is the only sequence kept; it has 48 bases, read in frame from the first base. Results the study describes overall, beyond this receptor: The authors proposed that each seasonal influenza vaccination may bring in only a limited number of new T cells.

The source of this sequence is a man between 50 and 59 years old who received an inactivated influenza vaccine. Donor details come from another sample of the same person, matched by shared clones. Recombination joined TRBV20-1 with TRBJ2-1, and 10 bases in between align with TRBD2. Specimen: PBMCs from blood, collected approximately 13 days after vaccination. CDR3 protein: CSARVSSGGIYNEQFF. Read as DNA, the sequence is TGCAGTGCTAGAGTGAGTAGCGGGGGGATCTACAATGAGCAGTTCTTC.